The following is a T cell receptor (beta chain) sequence with its context. Clones were sequenced by immunoSEQ multiplex PCR, and TCRdb holds only the in-frame ones, with some missing. The data contain 70,000 or so clones, approximately 90% of them singletons. This entry belongs to a study of T cell changes during pregnancy in multiple sclerosis. V lost 6 bases and J lost 1; bases outside the gene matches: 9. This CDR3 contains 15 residues. Germline loops: CDR1 LNHDA, CDR2 SQIVND (reference sequence). The source material was peripheral blood, sampled in the third trimester of pregnancy. The gene calls are TRBV19 and TRBJ2-7, with 7 bases aligning to TRBD2. This TCR was recovered from a female donor with multiple sclerosis, enrolled in a pregnancy study. The CDR3 coding sequence is TGTGCCAGTAGACGCAGCGGGATAGTGTCCTACGAGCAGTACTTC. Translation gives CASRRSGIVSYEQYF.